This TCR beta chain is drawn from a study of T-cell memory formation after mild COVID-19. General observations from the study: Cross-reactive memory apparently joined, as some responding clones appeared in pre-infection memory.

Constant-segment primers served in 5'RACE that generated TCR alpha and TCR beta cDNA libraries bearing sample barcodes and UMIs. TCRdb called the 5' RACE reads again in MiXCR, with one record for every CDR3 protein. Altogether under 650,000 distinct CDR3 sequences are present, roughly 17% being singletons, with the ten largest covering about 12%. About this clonotype itself: Its antigen is currently unknown.

The specimen sequenced was PBMCs or a T cell subset sorted from them (not recorded which). The receptor comes from an adult woman who had mild COVID-19 (a few samples of this study predate the infection). Cell type and time point are not known.

CDR3 in DNA: TGTGCCAGCAGTTTGGGGGGTCTCGGGGAGCTGTTTTTT. It encodes CASSLGGLGELFF. The chain has TRBV12-3 or TRBV12-4 and TRBJ2-2; D is perhaps TRBD2 (6 bases). Trimming pared 3 bases from V and 7 bases from J, leaving 9 bases between. This CDR3 has 13 amino acids.